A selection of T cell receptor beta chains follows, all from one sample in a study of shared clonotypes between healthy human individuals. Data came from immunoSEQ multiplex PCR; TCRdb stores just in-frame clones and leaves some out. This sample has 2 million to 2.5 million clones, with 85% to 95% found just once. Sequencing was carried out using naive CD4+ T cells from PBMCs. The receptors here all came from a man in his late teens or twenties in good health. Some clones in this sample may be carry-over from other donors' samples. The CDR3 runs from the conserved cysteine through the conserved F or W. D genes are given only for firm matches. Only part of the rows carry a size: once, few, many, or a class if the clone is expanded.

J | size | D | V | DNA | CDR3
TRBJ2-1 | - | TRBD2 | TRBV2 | TGTGCCAGCAGCCGACTAGCGGGAGAAATAGGCAATGAGCAGTTCTTC | CASSRLAGEIGNEQFF
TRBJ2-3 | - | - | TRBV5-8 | TGTGCCAGCAGTTTCCCGGGCACAGATACGCAGTATTTT | CASSFPGTDTQYF
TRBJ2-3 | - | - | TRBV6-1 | TGTGCCAGCAGGAGCCCTGGGGCACGCGGAGATACGCAGTATTTT | CASRSPGARGDTQYF
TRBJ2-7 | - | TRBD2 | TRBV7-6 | TGTGCCAGCAGCCCGAGGGGACTACGCTCCTACGAGCAGTACTTC | CASSPRGLRSYEQYF
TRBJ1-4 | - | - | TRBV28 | TGTGCCAGCAGCTGGGGGTGGGAAAAACTGTTTTTT | CASSWGWEKLFF
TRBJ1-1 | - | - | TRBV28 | TGTGCCACCCGGGCCCCGAGCAACACTGAAGCTTTCTTT | CATRAPSNTEAFF
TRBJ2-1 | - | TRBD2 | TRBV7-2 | TGTGCCAGTAGAGCGGGAAGGTACAATGAGCAGTTCTTC | CASRAGRYNEQFF
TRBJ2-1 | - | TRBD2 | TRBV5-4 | TGTGCCAGCAGCTTCAGTACTAGCGCTTCGAGCTCCTACAATGAGCAGTTCTTC | CASSFSTSASSSYNEQFF
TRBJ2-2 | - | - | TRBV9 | TGTGCCAGCAGCGTAGGTGGGCTGAACACCGGGGAGCTGTTTTTT | CASSVGGLNTGELFF
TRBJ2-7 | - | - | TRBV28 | TGTGCCAGCAGTTTGTCCAGGGCCTACGAGCAGTACTTC | CASSLSRAYEQYF
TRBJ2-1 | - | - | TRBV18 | TGTGCCAGCTCAACGCTAATTAGCAATGAGCAGTTCTTC | CASSTLISNEQFF
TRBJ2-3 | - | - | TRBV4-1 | TGCGCCAGCAGCCTCGACAGAAGCTCGAGCACAGATACGCAGTATTTT | CASSLDRSSSTDTQYF
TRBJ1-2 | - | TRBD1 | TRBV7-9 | TGTGCCAGCAGTAGACAGGGGAGCGACTATGGCTACACCTTC | CASSRQGSDYGYTF
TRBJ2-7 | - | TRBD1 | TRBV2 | TGTGCCAGCAGTGAACGGGACAGAGACGCCTACGAGCAGTACTTC | CASSERDRDAYEQYF
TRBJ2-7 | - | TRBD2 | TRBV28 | TGTGCCAGCAGTCCACCGGGACTAGCTCCTCCCTACGAGCAGTACTTC | CASSPPGLAPPYEQYF
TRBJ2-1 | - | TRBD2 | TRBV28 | TGTGCCAGCAGGGGGACTAGCGGGGGTAATGAGCAGTTCTTC | CASRGTSGGNEQFF
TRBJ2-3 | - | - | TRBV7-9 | TGTGCCAGCAGCCCAACTAGCCCCGGGACAGATACGCAGTATTTT | CASSPTSPGTDTQYF
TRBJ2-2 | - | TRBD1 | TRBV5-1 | TGCGCCAGCAGCCTCGACAGGGCGAACACCGGGGAGCTGTTTTTT | CASSLDRANTGELFF
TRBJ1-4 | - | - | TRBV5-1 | TGCGCCAGCAGCCCGGAGGGGGCAACTAATGAAAAACTGTTTTTT | CASSPEGATNEKLFF
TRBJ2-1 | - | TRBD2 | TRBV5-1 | TGCGCCAGCAGCACCAAAGCGGGAGTACCGAATGAGCAGTTCTTC | CASSTKAGVPNEQFF
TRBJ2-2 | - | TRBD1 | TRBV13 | TGTGCCAGCATGAGTGGACAGGGGGCTTGGGCCGGGGAGCTGTTTTTT | CASMSGQGAWAGELFF
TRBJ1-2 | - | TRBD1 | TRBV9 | TGTGCCAGCAGCGCCCGACAGGGGAATCCCATAGTCTTC | CASSARQGNPIVF
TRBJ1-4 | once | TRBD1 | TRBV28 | TGTGCCAGCAGCAGGGACAGGAGACAAGTCGATGAAAAACTGTTTTTT | CASSRDRRQVDEKLFF
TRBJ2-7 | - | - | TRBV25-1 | TGTGCCAGCAGTGAACTGCTAAACTCCGAGCAGTACTTC | CASSELLNSEQYF
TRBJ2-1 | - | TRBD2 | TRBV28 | TGTGCCAGCAGTGCTTCCAGCGGGGGCACCTACAATGAGCAGTTCTTC | CASSASSGGTYNEQFF
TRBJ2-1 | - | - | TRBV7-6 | TGTGCCAGCGGCGTCGACACGGAGCAGTTCTTC | CASGVDTEQFF
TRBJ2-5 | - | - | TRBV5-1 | TGCGCCAGCAGCTTAAGCCCCGATGGGCGATGGGAGACCCAGTACTTC | CASSLSPDGRWETQYF
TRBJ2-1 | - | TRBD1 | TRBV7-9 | TGTGCCAGCAGATACACAGGGGGGCAAGTCTACAATGAGCAGTTCTTC | CASRYTGGQVYNEQFF
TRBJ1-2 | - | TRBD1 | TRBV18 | TGTGCCAGCTCACCCGGACAGGGGAGCACTAACTATGGCTACACCTTC | CASSPGQGSTNYGYTF
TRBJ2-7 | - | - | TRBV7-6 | TGTGCCAGCAGCTTAGGGCAGAACAGCGAGCAGTACTTC | CASSLGQNSEQYF
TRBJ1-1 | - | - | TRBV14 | TGTGCCAGCAGCCAAGTAGGGGGTTCGAACACTGAAGCTTTCTTT | CASSQVGGSNTEAFF
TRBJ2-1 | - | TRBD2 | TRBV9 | TGTGCCAGCAGCCCGCGACTAGCGGGAGAGGAGTTCTTC | CASSPRLAGEEFF
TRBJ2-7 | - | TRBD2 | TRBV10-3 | TGTGCCATAAAGCGGACTAGCGGGAGCTCCTACGAGCAGTACTTC | CAIKRTSGSSYEQYF
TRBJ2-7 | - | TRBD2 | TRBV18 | TGTGCCAGCTCACCAAATAGGGGACCAGCGGGAAAGAACGAGCAGTACTTC | CASSPNRGPAGKNEQYF
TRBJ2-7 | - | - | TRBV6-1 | TGTGCCAGCAGGGGACTTCGACAGGGATTGGGGGAGCAGTACTTC | CASRGLRQGLGEQYF
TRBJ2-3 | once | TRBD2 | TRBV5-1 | TGCGCCAGCAGCTCCGGGACTAGCGGGACTAGCACAGATACGCAGTATTTT | CASSSGTSGTSTDTQYF
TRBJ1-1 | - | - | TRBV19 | TGTGCCAGTAGCCCTTGGGACACTGGGGGGAACTATGAAGCTTTCTTT | CASSPWDTGGNYEAFF
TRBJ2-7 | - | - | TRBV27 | TGTGCCAGCAGTTTATCAGGCTACGAGCAGTACTTC | CASSLSGYEQYF
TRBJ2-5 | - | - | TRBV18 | TGTGCCAGCTCACCATCCGAAGAGACCCAGTACTTC | CASSPSEETQYF
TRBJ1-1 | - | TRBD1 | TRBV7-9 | TGTGCCAGCAGCTCGACAGGGGAGTGGCGGGCTTTCTTT | CASSSTGEWRAFF
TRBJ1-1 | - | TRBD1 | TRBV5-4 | TGTGCCAGCAGCCCCGGACAGGGTAGGACTGAAGCTTTCTTT | CASSPGQGRTEAFF
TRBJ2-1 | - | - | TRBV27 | TGTGCCAGCAGTCCAGTCGGGGCAGGGAGGTACAATGAGCAGTTCTTC | CASSPVGAGRYNEQFF